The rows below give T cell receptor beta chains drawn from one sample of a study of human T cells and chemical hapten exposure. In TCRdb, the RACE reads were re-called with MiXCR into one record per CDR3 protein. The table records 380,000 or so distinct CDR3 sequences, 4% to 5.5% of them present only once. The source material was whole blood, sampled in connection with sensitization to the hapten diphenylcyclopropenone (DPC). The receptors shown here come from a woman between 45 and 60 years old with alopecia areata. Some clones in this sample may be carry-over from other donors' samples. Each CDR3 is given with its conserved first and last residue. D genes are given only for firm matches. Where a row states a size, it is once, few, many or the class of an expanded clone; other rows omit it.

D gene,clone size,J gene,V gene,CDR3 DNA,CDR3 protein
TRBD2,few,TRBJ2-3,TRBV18,TGTGCCAGCTCACCAACATCGGTAGCGGGTAGCACAGATACGCAGTATTTT,CASSPTSVAGSTDTQYF
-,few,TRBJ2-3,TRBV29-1,TGCAGCGTTGAAGAAGGGCTAGCGAGCACAGATACGCAGTATTTT,CSVEEGLASTDTQYF
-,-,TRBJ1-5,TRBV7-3,TGTGCCAGCAGCTTAACGGGTTGGTTGAATCAGCCCCAGCATTTT,CASSLTGWLNQPQHF
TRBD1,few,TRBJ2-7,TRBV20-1,TGCAGTGCTAGAGAGGCAGGGGGTTTCGACGAGCAGTACTTC,CSAREAGGFDEQYF
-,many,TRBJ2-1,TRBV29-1,TGCAGCGTTGAGGGCCGGGATGAGCAGTTCTTC,CSVEGRDEQFF
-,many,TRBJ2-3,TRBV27,TGTGCCAGCAGTTATGGCTTCACAGATACGCAGTATTTT,CASSYGFTDTQYF
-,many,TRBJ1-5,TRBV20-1,TGCAGTGCTTCGGGGGGGCTAAACAATCAGCCCCAGCATTTT,CSASGGLNNQPQHF
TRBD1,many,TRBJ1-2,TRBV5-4,TGTGCCAGCAGCTATCGGGACAGAGTTAACTATGGCTACACCTTC,CASSYRDRVNYGYTF
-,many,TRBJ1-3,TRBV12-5,TGTGCTAGTGGTTTACAGGGATCGGGAAACACCATATATTTT,CASGLQGSGNTIYF
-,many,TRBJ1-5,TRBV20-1,TGCAGTGCTAGAGAGTCAGGCAATCAGCCCCAGCATTTT,CSARESGNQPQHF
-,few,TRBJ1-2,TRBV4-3,TGCGCCAGCAGCCCCGACAGGCAAACTAACTATGGCTACACCTTC,CASSPDRQTNYGYTF
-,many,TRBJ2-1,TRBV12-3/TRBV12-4,TGTGCCAGCAGTTTAGGGGACTGGGTCCCGGAGCAGTTCTTC,CASSLGDWVPEQFF
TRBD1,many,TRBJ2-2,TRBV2,TGTGCCAGCGGAAGGGACAGGACGAACACCGGGGAGCTGTTTTTT,CASGRDRTNTGELFF
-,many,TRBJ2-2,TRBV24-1,TGTGCCACCAGTCGACAGGGGACTACGAACACCGGGGAGCTGTTTTTT,CATSRQGTTNTGELFF
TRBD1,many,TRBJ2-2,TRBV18,TGTGCCAGCTCGGGACAGGGGCGCCTGGCCACCGGGGAGCTGTTTTTT,CASSGQGRLATGELFF
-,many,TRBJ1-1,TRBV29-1,TGCAGCGTTGATCGGGGGATCGACACTGAAGCTTTCTTT,CSVDRGIDTEAFF
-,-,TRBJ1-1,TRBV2,TGTGCCAGCAGTGAGAGGGGCTCCGGCACTGAAGCTTTCTTT,CASSERGSGTEAFF
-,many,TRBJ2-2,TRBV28,TGTGCCAGCAGTTTAGACGGGGGAAACACCGGGGAGCTGTTTTTT,CASSLDGGNTGELFF
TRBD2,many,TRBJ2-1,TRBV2,TGTGCCAGCAGCGGACTAGCGGGAGTCACCTACAATGAGCAGTTCTTC,CASSGLAGVTYNEQFF
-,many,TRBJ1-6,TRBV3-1,TGTGCCAGCAGCCAAGAGAATTCACCCCTCCACTTT,CASSQENSPLHF
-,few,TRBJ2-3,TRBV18,TGTGCCAGCTCACCTTTGGCGGGCGAAGCCCGCACAGATACGCAGTATTTT,CASSPLAGEARTDTQYF
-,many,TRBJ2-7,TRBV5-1,TGCGCCAGCAGCCCCCGGAGGGACTCCTACGAGCAGTACTTC,CASSPRRDSYEQYF
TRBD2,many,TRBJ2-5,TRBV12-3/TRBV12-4,TGTGCCAGCAGTTTAACGGGAGGCAAAGAGACCCAGTACTTC,CASSLTGGKETQYF
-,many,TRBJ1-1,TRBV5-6,TGTGCCAGCAGCTTTGGGGGACGGTCCCACACTGAAGCTTTCTTT,CASSFGGRSHTEAFF
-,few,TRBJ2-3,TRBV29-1,TGCAGCGTTGAAGATCCGGCCAGTGCTACAGATACGCAGTATTTT,CSVEDPASATDTQYF
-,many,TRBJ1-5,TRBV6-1,TGTGCCAGCAGAGCCTACAGGGAGTATAGCAATCAGCCCCAGCATTTT,CASRAYREYSNQPQHF